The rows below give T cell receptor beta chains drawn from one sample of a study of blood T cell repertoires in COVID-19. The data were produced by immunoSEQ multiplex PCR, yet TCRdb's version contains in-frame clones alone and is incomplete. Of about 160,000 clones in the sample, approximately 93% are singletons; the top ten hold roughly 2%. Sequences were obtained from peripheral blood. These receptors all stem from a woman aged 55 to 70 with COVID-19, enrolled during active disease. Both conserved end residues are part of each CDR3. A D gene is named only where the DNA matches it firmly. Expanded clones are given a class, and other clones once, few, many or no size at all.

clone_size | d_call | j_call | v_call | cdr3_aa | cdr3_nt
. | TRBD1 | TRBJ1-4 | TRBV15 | CATSRDRDRGREKLFF | TGTGCCACCAGCAGAGATCGGGACAGGGGGCGGGAAAAACTGTTTTTT
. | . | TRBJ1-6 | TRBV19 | CASSTLNSPLHF | TGTGCCAGTAGTACCCTTAATTCACCCCTCCACTTT
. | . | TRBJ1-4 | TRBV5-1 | CASSLTSGVASEKLFF | TGCGCCAGCAGCTTGACGTCGGGGGTAGCGAGTGAAAAACTGTTTTTT
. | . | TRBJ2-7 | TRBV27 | CASSPHRRGIGFVYEQYF | TGTGCCAGCAGTCCTCACCGAAGGGGAATTGGTTTTGTCTACGAGCAGTACTTC
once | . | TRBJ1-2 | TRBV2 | CASNRADGYTF | TGTGCCAGCAACAGGGCTGATGGCTACACCTTC
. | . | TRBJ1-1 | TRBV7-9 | CASSTGQNTEAFF | TGTGCCAGCAGCACGGGACAAAACACTGAAGCTTTCTTT
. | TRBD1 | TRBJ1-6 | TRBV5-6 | CASSLDRGNSPLHF | TGTGCCAGCAGCTTAGACAGGGGAAATTCACCCCTCCACTTT
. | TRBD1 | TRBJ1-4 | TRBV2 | CASSEFGQGNEKLFF | TGTGCCAGCAGTGAATTCGGACAGGGGAATGAAAAACTGTTTTTT
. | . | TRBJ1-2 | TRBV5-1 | CASSLRGRRDKRDYGYTF | TGCGCCAGCAGCTTGAGGGGTCGCCGGGACAAACGGGACTATGGCTACACCTTC
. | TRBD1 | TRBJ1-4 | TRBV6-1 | CASSESIPTGGREKLFF | TGTGCCAGCAGTGAATCAATACCGACAGGGGGAAGAGAAAAACTGTTTTTT
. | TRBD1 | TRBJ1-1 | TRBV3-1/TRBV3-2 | CASSRTGGTEAFF | TGTGCCAGCAGTCGGACAGGGGGCACTGAAGCTTTCTTT
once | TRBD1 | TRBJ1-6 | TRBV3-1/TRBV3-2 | CASSHRQGGYNSPLHF | TGTGCCAGCAGCCACAGACAGGGGGGCTATAATTCACCCCTCCACTTT
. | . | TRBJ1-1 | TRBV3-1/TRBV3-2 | CASSLIPSLMNTEAFF | TGTGCCAGCAGCCTCATCCCGAGCTTAATGAACACTGAAGCTTTCTTT
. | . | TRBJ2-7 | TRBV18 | CASSPPGRGYEQYF | TGTGCCAGCTCACCACCCGGCAGGGGATACGAGCAGTACTTC
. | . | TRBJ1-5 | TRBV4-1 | CASSQQQGAGQPQHF | TGCGCCAGCAGCCAACAACAGGGTGCGGGTCAGCCCCAGCATTTT
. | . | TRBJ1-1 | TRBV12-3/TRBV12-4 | CASSSRYTEAFF | TGTGCCAGCAGTTCCAGATACACTGAAGCTTTCTTT
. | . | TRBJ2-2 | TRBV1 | CTSSQAVLAGAPGELFF | TGCACCAGCAGCCAAGCTGTACTAGCGGGGGCCCCCGGGGAGCTGTTTTTT
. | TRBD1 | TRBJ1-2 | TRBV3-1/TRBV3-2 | CASSPGTGAYGYTF | TGTGCCAGCAGCCCCGGGACAGGGGCCTATGGCTACACCTTC
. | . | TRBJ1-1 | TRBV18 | CASSPAGGVTEAFF | TGTGCCAGCTCACCAGCGGGGGGCGTCACTGAAGCTTTCTTT
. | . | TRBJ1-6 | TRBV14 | CASSQYTGGSPLHF | TGTGCCAGCAGCCAATACACTGGAGGTTCACCCCTCCACTTT
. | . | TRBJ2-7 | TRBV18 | CASSPLGADEQYF | TGTGCCAGCTCACCACTGGGGGCGGACGAGCAGTACTTC
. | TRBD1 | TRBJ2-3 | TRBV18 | CASSTERDRNTDTQYF | TGTGCCAGCTCCACCGAACGGGACAGAAACACAGATACGCAGTATTTT
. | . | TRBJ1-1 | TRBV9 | CASSPQGHTEAFF | TGTGCCAGCAGCCCTCAGGGTCACACTGAAGCTTTCTTT
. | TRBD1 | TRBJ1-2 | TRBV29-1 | CSVRTGGRSYTF | TGCAGCGTAAGGACAGGGGGTAGGAGCTACACCTTC
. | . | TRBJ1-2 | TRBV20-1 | CSASTDSQLLGYTF | TGCAGTGCTAGTACGGACAGCCAACTACTTGGCTACACCTTC
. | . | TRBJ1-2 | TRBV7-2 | CASSLEQSYGYTF | TGTGCCAGCAGCTTAGAACAGAGCTATGGCTACACCTTC
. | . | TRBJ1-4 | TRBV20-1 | CSASLTVNEKLFF | TGCAGTGCTAGTTTAACGGTTAATGAAAAACTGTTTTTT
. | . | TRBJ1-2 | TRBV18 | CASSPGTSPFNYGYTF | TGTGCCAGCTCACCAGGGACTTCTCCCTTTAACTATGGCTACACCTTC
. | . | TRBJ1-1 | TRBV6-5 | CASSYSTAGDTEAFF | TGTGCCAGCAGTTACTCGACCGCAGGGGACACTGAAGCTTTCTTT
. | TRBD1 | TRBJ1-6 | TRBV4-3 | CASSLSRGQGNSPLHF | TGCGCCAGCAGCCTAAGTCGAGGACAGGGGAATTCACCCCTCCACTTT
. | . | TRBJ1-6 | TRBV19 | CASRSGIPNSPLHF | TGTGCCAGTAGAAGCGGGATCCCCAATTCACCCCTCCACTTT
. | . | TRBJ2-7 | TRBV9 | CASGLQQGYEQYF | TGTGCCAGCGGCCTACAACAGGGATACGAGCAGTACTTC
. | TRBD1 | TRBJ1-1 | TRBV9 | CASSGQGNTEAFF | TGTGCCAGCAGCGGACAGGGGAACACTGAAGCTTTCTTT
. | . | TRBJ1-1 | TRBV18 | CASSPRESTEAFF | TGTGCCAGCTCACCGAGGGAGAGCACTGAAGCTTTCTTT
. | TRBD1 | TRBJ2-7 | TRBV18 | CASSYRTGPSSYEQYF | TGTGCCAGCTCCTATAGGACAGGGCCTAGCTCCTACGAGCAGTACTTC
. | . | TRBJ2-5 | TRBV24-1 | CATTGGKETQYF | TGTGCCACCACAGGGGGGAAAGAGACCCAGTACTTC
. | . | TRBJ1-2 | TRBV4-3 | CASSQAGFLSSGYTF | TGCGCCAGCAGCCAAGCGGGGTTTCTTAGCTCGGGCTACACCTTC
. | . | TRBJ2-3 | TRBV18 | CASSPDSSVSLGTQYF | TGTGCCAGCTCACCTGACAGCTCCGTTAGTTTAGGTACGCAGTATTTT
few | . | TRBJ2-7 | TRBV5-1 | CASSYQGSSYEQYF | TGCGCCAGCAGCTATCAGGGGAGCTCCTACGAGCAGTACTTC
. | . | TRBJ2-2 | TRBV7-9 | CASSPTPNTGELFF | TGTGCCAGCAGCCCAACACCGAACACCGGGGAGCTGTTTTTT
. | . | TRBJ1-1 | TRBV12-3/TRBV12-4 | CASSYGGEAFF | TGTGCCAGCAGTTACGGGGGTGAAGCTTTCTTT
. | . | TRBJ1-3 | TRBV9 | CASSPMTSGNTIYF | TGTGCCAGCAGCCCAATGACTTCTGGAAACACCATATATTTT
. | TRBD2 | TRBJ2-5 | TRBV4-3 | CASSQYKMDPRGGETQYF | TGCGCCAGCAGCCAATATAAAATGGACCCCCGCGGGGGGGAGACCCAGTACTTC
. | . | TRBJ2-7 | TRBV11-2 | CASSSRGYRQYF | TGTGCCAGCAGCTCTAGGGGGTACCGGCAGTACTTC
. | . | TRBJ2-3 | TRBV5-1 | CASSLGAGFGTDTQYF | TGCGCCAGCAGCTTGGGAGCAGGTTTCGGCACAGATACGCAGTATTTT
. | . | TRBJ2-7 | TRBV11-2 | CASSPYTTGPYEQYF | TGTGCCAGCAGCCCCTATACGACAGGACCCTACGAGCAGTACTTC
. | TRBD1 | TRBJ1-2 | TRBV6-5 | CASSDANRGSYGYTF | TGTGCCAGCAGCGATGCTAACAGGGGATCCTATGGCTACACCTTC
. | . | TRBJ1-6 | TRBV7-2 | CASSPYLGGGSSPLHF | TGTGCCAGCAGCCCCTACCTCGGGGGGGGATCTTCACCCCTCCACTTT